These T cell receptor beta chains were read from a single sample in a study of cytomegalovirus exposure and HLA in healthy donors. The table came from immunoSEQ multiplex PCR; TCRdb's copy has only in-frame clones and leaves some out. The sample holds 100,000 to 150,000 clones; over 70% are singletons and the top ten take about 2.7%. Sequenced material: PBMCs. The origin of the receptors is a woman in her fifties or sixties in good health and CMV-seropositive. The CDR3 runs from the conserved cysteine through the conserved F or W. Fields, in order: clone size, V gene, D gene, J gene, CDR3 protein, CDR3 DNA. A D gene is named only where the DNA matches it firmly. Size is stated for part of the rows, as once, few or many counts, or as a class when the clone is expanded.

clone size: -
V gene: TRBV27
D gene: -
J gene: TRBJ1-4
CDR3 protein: CASSWGRASEKLFF
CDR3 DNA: TGTGCCAGCAGTTGGGGCAGAGCAAGTGAAAAACTGTTTTTT

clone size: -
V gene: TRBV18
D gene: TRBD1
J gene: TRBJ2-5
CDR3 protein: CASSPGQGETQYF
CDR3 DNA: TGTGCCAGCTCACCGGGACAGGGCGAGACCCAGTACTTC

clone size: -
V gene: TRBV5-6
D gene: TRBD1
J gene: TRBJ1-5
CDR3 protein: CASSLGDRGRQPQHF
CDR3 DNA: TGTGCCAGCAGCTTGGGAGACAGGGGTCGGCAGCCCCAGCATTTT

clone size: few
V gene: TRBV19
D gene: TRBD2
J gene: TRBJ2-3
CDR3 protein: CASSLEGRATDTQYF
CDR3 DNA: TGTGCCAGTAGTCTCGAGGGGAGGGCGACAGATACGCAGTATTTT

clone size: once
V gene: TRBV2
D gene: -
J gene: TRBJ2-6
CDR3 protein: CASSRTDYSGANVLTF
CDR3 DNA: TGTGCCAGCAGCCGGACAGATTACTCTGGGGCCAACGTCCTGACTTTC

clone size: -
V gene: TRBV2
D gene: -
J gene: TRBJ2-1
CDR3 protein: CASSTRDEQFF
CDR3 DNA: TGTGCCAGCAGTACTAGGGATGAGCAGTTCTTC

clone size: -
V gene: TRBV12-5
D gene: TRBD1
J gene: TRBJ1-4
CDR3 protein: CASGRDRENEKLFF
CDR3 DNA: TGTGCTAGTGGCCGGGACAGGGAGAATGAAAAACTGTTTTTT

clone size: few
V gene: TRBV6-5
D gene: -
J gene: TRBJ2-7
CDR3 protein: CASSSVYEQYF
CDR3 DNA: TGTGCCAGCAGTTCTGTCTACGAGCAGTACTTC

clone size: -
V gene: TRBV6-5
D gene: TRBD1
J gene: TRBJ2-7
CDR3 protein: CASSDRDRSYEQYF
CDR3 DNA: TGTGCCAGCAGTGACCGGGACAGGTCATACGAGCAGTACTTC

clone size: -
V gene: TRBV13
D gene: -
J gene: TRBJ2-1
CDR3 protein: CASSLRDSSYNEQFF
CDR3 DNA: TGTGCCAGCAGCCTCCGGGACTCGTCCTACAATGAGCAGTTCTTC

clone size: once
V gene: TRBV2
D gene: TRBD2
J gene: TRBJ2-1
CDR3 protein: CASIKGVGDYRFF
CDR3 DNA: TGTGCCAGCATCAAAGGGGTAGGGGACTACAGGTTCTTC

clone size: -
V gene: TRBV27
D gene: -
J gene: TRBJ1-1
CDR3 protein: CASSPRGVNTEAFF
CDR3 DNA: TGTGCCAGCAGTCCCAGGGGTGTGAACACTGAAGCTTTCTTT

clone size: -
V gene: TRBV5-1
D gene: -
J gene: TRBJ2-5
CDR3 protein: CASSQGETQYF
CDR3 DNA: TGCGCCAGCAGCCAGGGCGAGACCCAGTACTTC

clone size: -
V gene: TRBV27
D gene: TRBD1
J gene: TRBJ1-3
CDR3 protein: CASRDRDLNTIYF
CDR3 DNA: TGTGCCAGCAGGGACAGGGATCTAAACACCATATATTTT

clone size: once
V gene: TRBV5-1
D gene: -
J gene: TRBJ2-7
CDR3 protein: CASSPEGTYPYEQYF
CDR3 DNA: TGCGCCAGCAGCCCCGAGGGTACCTACCCCTACGAGCAGTACTTC

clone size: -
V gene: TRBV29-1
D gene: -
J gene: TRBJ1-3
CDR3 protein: CSVEDSSSGNTIYF
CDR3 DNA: TGCAGCGTTGAAGATTCGAGCTCTGGAAACACCATATATTTT

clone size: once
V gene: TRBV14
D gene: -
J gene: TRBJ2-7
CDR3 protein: CASSQSGQTYEQYF
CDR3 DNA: TGTGCCAGCAGCCAATCAGGACAGACCTACGAGCAGTACTTC

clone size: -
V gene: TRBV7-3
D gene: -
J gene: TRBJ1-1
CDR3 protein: CASSSNPTRTVMNTEAFF
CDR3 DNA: TGTGCCAGCAGCTCTAACCCCACCAGGACAGTGATGAACACTGAAGCTTTCTTT

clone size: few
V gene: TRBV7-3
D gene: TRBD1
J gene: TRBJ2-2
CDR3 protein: CASSLGGQGNTGELFF
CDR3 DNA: TGTGCCAGCAGCTTAGGGGGACAGGGCAACACCGGGGAGCTGTTTTTT

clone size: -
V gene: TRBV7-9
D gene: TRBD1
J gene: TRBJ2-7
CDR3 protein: CASSFRGSSSYEQYF
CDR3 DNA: TGTGCCAGCAGCTTCAGGGGGTCCAGCTCCTACGAGCAGTACTTC

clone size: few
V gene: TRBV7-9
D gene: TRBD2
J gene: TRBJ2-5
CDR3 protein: CASSWGGETQYF
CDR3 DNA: TGTGCCAGCAGCTGGGGGGGAGAGACCCAGTACTTC

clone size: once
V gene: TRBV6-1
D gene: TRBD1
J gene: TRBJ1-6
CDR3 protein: CASSEVDRVGSPLHF
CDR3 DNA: TGTGCCAGCAGTGAGGTGGACAGGGTAGGTTCACCCCTCCACTTT

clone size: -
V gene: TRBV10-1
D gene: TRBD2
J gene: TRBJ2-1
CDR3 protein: CASSAIAGGSQETQFF
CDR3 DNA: TGCGCCAGCAGTGCAATAGCGGGGGGGTCCCAAGAGACCCAGTTCTTC

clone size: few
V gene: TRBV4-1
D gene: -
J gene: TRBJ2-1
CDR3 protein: CASSLWGEYNEQFF
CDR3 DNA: TGCGCCAGCAGCCTCTGGGGGGAGTACAATGAGCAGTTCTTC

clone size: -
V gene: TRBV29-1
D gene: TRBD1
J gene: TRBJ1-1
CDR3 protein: CSVEEWTGVQTEAFF
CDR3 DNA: TGCAGCGTTGAAGAGTGGACAGGGGTTCAGACTGAAGCTTTCTTT

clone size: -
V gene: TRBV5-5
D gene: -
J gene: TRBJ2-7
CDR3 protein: CASSDRFDRSLYEQYF
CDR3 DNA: TGTGCCAGCAGCGATCGATTTGACAGGTCCCTCTACGAGCAGTACTTC

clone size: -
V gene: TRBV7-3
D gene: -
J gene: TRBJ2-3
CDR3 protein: CASSLMGPLGGTDTQYF
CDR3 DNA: TGTGCCAGCAGCTTAATGGGCCCCCTAGGGGGTACAGATACGCAGTATTTT

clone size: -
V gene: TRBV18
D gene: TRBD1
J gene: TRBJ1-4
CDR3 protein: CASSDRVDEKLFF
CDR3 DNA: TGTGCCAGCTCAGACAGGGTGGATGAAAAACTGTTTTTT

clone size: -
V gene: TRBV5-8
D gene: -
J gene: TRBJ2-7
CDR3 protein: CASSRFPYEQYF
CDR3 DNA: TGTGCCAGCAGCCGATTCCCCTACGAGCAGTACTTC

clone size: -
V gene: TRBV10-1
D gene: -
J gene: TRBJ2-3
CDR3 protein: CASSESGKDDTQYF
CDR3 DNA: TGCGCCAGCAGTGAATCGGGGAAAGACGATACGCAGTATTTT

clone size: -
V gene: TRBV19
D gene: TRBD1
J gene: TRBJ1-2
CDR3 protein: CASRTQGTVGYTF
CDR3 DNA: TGTGCCAGTCGCACTCAAGGGACAGTTGGCTACACCTTC

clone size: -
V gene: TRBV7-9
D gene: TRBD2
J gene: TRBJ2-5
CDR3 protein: CASSQAGGLETQYF
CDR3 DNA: TGTGCCAGCAGTCAAGCGGGGGGCCTGGAGACCCAGTACTTC

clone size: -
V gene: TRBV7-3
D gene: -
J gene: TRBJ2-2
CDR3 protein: CASSPVGTGELFF
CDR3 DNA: TGTGCCAGCAGCCCGGTCGGGACCGGGGAGCTGTTTTTT

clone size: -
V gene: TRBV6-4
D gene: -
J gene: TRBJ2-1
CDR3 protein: CASSALGAAYNEQFF
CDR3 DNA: TGTGCCAGCAGTGCGTTGGGAGCGGCCTACAATGAGCAGTTCTTC

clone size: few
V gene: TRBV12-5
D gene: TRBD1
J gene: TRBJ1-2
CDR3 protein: CASGLSSTGYDYGYTF
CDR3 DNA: TGTGCTAGTGGTTTGTCCTCGACAGGGTATGACTATGGCTACACCTTC

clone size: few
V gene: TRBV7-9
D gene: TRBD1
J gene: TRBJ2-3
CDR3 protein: CAIWTGSTDTQYF
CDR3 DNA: TGTGCCATCTGGACAGGGAGCACAGATACGCAGTATTTT

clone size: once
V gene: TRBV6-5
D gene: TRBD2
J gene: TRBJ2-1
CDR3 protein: CASSYSTSGTDNEQFF
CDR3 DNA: TGTGCCAGCAGTTACTCGACTAGCGGGACCGACAATGAGCAGTTCTTC

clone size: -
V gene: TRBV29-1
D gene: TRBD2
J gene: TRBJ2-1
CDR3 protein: CSVGLAGDSYNEQFF
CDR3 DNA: TGCAGCGTTGGACTAGCGGGGGATTCCTACAATGAGCAGTTCTTC

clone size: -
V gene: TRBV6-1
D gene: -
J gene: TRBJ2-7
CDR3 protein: CASRGTLYEQYF
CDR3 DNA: TGTGCCAGCAGGGGGACTCTTTACGAGCAGTACTTC

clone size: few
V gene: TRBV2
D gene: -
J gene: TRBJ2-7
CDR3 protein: CASSFQGEQYF
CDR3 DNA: TGTGCCAGCAGCTTCCAGGGCGAGCAGTACTTC

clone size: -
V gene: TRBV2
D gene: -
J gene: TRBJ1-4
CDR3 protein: CASSPRGGSGEKLFF
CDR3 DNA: TGTGCCAGCAGCCCCCGTGGGGGCAGTGGTGAAAAACTGTTTTTT

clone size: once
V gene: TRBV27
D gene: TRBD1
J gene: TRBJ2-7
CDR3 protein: CASIGNIGQGAVEQYF
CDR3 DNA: TGTGCCAGCATAGGGAATATTGGACAGGGGGCGGTCGAGCAGTACTTC

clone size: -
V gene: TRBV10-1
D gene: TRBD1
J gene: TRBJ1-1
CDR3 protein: CASSRQGFTEAFF
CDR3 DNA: TGCGCCAGCAGTAGACAGGGGTTCACTGAAGCTTTCTTT

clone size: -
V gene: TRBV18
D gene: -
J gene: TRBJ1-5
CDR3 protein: CASSLTGLKQPQHF
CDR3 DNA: TGTGCCAGCTCCTTGACAGGTCTGAAACAGCCCCAGCATTTT

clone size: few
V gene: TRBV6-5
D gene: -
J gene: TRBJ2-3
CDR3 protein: CASRQGPFGTDTQYF
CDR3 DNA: TGTGCCAGCAGACAGGGTCCGTTTGGCACAGATACGCAGTATTTT

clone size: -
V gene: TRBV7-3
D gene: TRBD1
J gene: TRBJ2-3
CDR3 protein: CASSQGTGGGTDTQYF
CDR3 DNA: TGTGCCAGCAGCCAAGGGACAGGGGGCGGCACAGATACGCAGTATTTT

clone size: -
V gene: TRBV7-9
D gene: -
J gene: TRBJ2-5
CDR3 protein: CASSYPPGKETQYF
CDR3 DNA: TGTGCCAGCAGCTACCCCCCGGGTAAAGAGACCCAGTACTTC

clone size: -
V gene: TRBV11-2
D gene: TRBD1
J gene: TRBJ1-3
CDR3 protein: CASSWAGTALSGNTIYF
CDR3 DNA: TGTGCCAGCAGCTGGGCCGGGACAGCTTTATCTGGAAACACCATATATTTT

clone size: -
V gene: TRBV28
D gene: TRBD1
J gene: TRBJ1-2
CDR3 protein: CASSSGTGSLRVHGYTF
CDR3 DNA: TGTGCCAGCAGTTCCGGGACAGGGAGCCTGCGGGTCCATGGCTACACCTTC

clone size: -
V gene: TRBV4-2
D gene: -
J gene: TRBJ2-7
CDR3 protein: CASSQSTYEQYF
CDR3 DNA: TGTGCCAGCAGCCAGTCAACCTACGAGCAGTACTTC

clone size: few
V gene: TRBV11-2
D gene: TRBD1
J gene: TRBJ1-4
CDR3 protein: CASSYSDRANEKLFF
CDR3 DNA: TGTGCCAGCAGCTATTCGGACAGGGCTAATGAAAAACTGTTTTTT

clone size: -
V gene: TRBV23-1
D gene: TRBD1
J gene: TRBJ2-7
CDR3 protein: CASSHSDRDPIEQYF
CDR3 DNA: TGCGCCAGCAGTCACTCGGACAGGGACCCGATAGAGCAGTACTTC

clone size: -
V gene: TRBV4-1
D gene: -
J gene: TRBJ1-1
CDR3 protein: CASSLTGAVMNTEAFF
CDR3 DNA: TGCGCCAGCAGCCTCACGGGAGCAGTGATGAACACTGAAGCTTTCTTT

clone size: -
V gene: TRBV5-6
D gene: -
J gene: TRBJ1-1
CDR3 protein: CASSPGGATKNTEAFF
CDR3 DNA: TGTGCCAGCAGCCCGGGGGGGGCGACAAAGAACACTGAAGCTTTCTTT